This entry concerns a single T cell receptor beta chain. The data stem from a study of blood T cell repertoires in COVID-19. Overall study context: Acute-phase and convalescent COVID-19 samples originated in the United States, Italy and Spain. Nucleic acid was either cDNA or gDNA, and it came from T cells, B-cell-depleted T cells, or PBMCs.

Original handling: Amplification with reference gene primers provided the estimates of nucleated cell counts. TCRdb's table, derived via immunoSEQ multiplex PCR, lists solely in-frame clones and lacks some. V and J calls and clone size follow that table, whereas D and trimming were derived from the DNA. The sample yields approximately 200,000 clones, about 83% seen once. CDR3 length equals 14 residues. V was shortened by 2 bases and J by 3 bases, with 12 bases between the two germline ends. Germline loops: CDR1 SGHRS, CDR2 YFSETQ. Followed longitudinally, the Seattle patients had been enrolled during active infection.

The origin of this receptor is a person aged 70 to 85 with COVID-19, enrolled during active disease. Sample: peripheral blood. The chain couples TRBV5-1 to TRBJ2-7; a weak D match, TRBD1 (6 bases). CDR3 sequence: CASSFVPGDYEQYF. CDR3 nucleotides: TGCGCCAGCAGCTTCGTGCCAGGGGACTACGAGCAGTACTTC.